The rows below give T cell receptor beta chains drawn from one sample of a study of T cells in tuberculosis. Profiled with immunoSEQ multiplex PCR; TCRdb holds only in-frame clones, not every one. The repertoire holds roughly 30,000 clones, with more than 85% as singletons. The sequenced sample was PBMCs. These TCRs come from a donor aged 10 to 29 with latent tuberculosis or without tuberculosis infection. CDR3s include the opening cysteine and the closing phenylalanine or tryptophan. D genes are given only for firm matches. Rows may omit the clone size; those that give it use once, few, many or a size class.

17	TRBJ2-1	TRBD1	TRBV5-6	-	TGTGCCAGCACCTTATCTTACAGGGGAGTACAATACAATGAGCAGTTCTTC	CASTLSYRGVQYNEQFF
17	TRBJ2-1	TRBD2	TRBV19	-	TGTGCCAGTAGTATCCTAGCGGGGAGGAGCTCCTACAATGAGCAGTTCTTC	CASSILAGRSSYNEQFF
13	TRBJ1-1	-	TRBV10-3	-	TGTGCCATCAGTGACAGGAGGGGCACTGAAGCTTTCTTT	CAISDRRGTEAFF
14	TRBJ1-2	-	TRBV19	-	TGTGCCAGTAGTATAGCAGGGGCCCTCTATGGCTACACCTTC	CASSIAGALYGYTF
14	TRBJ2-5	-	TRBV29-1	-	TGCAGCGTTGAGGTCTTGGGGTTAGGGGGGACCCAGTACTTC	CSVEVLGLGGTQYF
13	TRBJ2-7	TRBD2	TRBV7-2	-	TGTGCCAGCAGCTTCAGGACTAGTAACGAGCAGTACTTC	CASSFRTSNEQYF
12	TRBJ1-1	-	TRBV18	-	TGTGCCAGCTCACCTTCATCAACTGAAGCTTTCTTT	CASSPSSTEAFF
16	TRBJ2-7	TRBD2	TRBV11-2	-	TGTGCCAGCAGCTTAGGTCTAGCGGGCTTCTCCTACGAGCAGTACTTC	CASSLGLAGFSYEQYF
11	TRBJ1-2	TRBD1	TRBV30	-	TGTGCCTACGACAGGGGATCTGGCTACACCTTC	CAYDRGSGYTF
15	TRBJ2-3	-	TRBV2	once	TGTGCCAGCAGTCCGTGGGGCGGGGTAACAGATACGCAGTATTTT	CASSPWGGVTDTQYF
16	TRBJ2-1	-	TRBV15	few	TGTGCCACCAGCGCCCGCAAAGGACATATATACAATGAGCAGTTCTTC	CATSARKGHIYNEQFF
14	TRBJ1-5	TRBD1	TRBV19	-	TGTGCCAGTTGGGGACAGGACGGCAATCAGCCCCAGCATTTT	CASWGQDGNQPQHF
13	TRBJ2-3	TRBD2	TRBV19	-	TGTGCCAGTACCGCGGGAGCGAGAGATACGCAGTATTTT	CASTAGARDTQYF
15	TRBJ2-1	TRBD1	TRBV7-2	once	TGTGCCAGCAGCTTCAACAGGGGCTACTACAATGAGCAGTTCTTC	CASSFNRGYYNEQFF
14	TRBJ1-5	-	TRBV21-1	-	TGTGCCAGCAGCATAAGAGGGAAAAATCAGCCCCAGCATTTT	CASSIRGKNQPQHF
15	TRBJ2-1	TRBD2	TRBV15	-	TGTGCCACCAGCAGAGACCTTACTAGCGGCAATGAGCAGTTCTTC	CATSRDLTSGNEQFF
14	TRBJ2-7	TRBD1	TRBV30	-	TGTGCCTGGAGTCGGACAGGGGGCAGCTACGAGCAGTACTTC	CAWSRTGGSYEQYF
13	TRBJ2-7	TRBD1	TRBV4-1	-	TGCGCCAGCAGCCTTCGACAGGGCTACGAGCAGTACTTC	CASSLRQGYEQYF
14	TRBJ2-7	TRBD1	TRBV6-6	-	TGTGCCAGCAGGGACGTCGGGACAGATTACGAGCAGTACTTC	CASRDVGTDYEQYF
13	TRBJ1-2	TRBD1	TRBV6-1	-	TGTGCCAGCACCCCCGGGACAGTCTATGGCTACACCTTC	CASTPGTVYGYTF
15	TRBJ2-3	TRBD1	TRBV7-2	-	TGTGCCAGCAGCCAAGACAGGGGCCCCACAGATACGCAGTATTTT	CASSQDRGPTDTQYF
13	TRBJ2-3	-	TRBV9	-	TGTGCCAGCAGCGCTGGGGGGGCGGATACGCAGTATTTT	CASSAGGADTQYF
15	TRBJ2-1	TRBD2	TRBV10-2	-	TGCGCCAGCAGTGATGTTAGCGGGAGAGGGGCTGAGCAGTTCTTC	CASSDVSGRGAEQFF
13	TRBJ1-1	-	TRBV5-1	-	TGCGCCAGCAGCTATAGACAGGACACTGAAGCTTTCTTT	CASSYRQDTEAFF
14	TRBJ1-5	-	TRBV30	-	TGTGCCTGGAGCCCGGGACAAGCCTATCAGCCCCAGCATTTT	CAWSPGQAYQPQHF
13	TRBJ2-1	-	TRBV4-2	once	TGTGCCAGCAGCCAAGGGGCGAGAGATGAGCAGTTCTTC	CASSQGARDEQFF
10	TRBJ1-1	-	TRBV6-1	-	TGTGGGACAAGGTGGACTGAAGCTTTCTTT	CGTRWTEAFF
17	TRBJ1-2	TRBD1	TRBV4-3	-	TGCGCCAGCAGCCAACGCATACCAGGGGGGATGGACTATGGCTACACCTTC	CASSQRIPGGMDYGYTF
15	TRBJ2-1	-	TRBV6-5	few	TGTGCCAGCAGCGGAGGGGCGCAACCGTTCGATGAGCAGTTCTTC	CASSGGAQPFDEQFF
16	TRBJ2-3	-	TRBV5-4	once	TGTGCCAGCAGCTTCGAAGCGGGTGACCCCACAGATACGCAGTATTTT	CASSFEAGDPTDTQYF
17	TRBJ1-6	-	TRBV23-1	-	TGCGCCAGCAGTCCGAGGTTCAGGGGTTGCGATAATTCACCCCTCCACTTT	CASSPRFRGCDNSPLHF
17	TRBJ2-5	-	TRBV29-1	-	TGCAGCGTTGAAGAATGGGCTCCGGGACAATCGCAAGAGACCCAGTACTTC	CSVEEWAPGQSQETQYF
14	TRBJ1-5	-	TRBV7-9	-	TGTGCCAGCAGTCCCGACCTACTAGGTCAGCCCCAGCATTTT	CASSPDLLGQPQHF
15	TRBJ2-3	-	TRBV6-5	-	TGTGCCAGCAGTTGGATGGGGGGGGGCTTAGATACGCAGTATTTT	CASSWMGGGLDTQYF
13	TRBJ1-1	-	TRBV7-9	-	TGTGCCAGCAGCATCCACAGGGATCCTGAAGCTTTCTTT	CASSIHRDPEAFF
13	TRBJ1-1	-	TRBV7-9	once	TGTGCCAGCAGCCCCATCATGAACACTGAAGCTTTCTTT	CASSPIMNTEAFF
14	TRBJ2-5	-	TRBV4-1	-	TGCGCCAGCAGCCAAGCCAGGGGGGAAGAGACCCAGTACTTC	CASSQARGEETQYF
15	TRBJ2-2	-	TRBV19	-	TGTGCCAGTAGTATTCAAATCGGGGTCCCCGGGGAGCTGTTTTTT	CASSIQIGVPGELFF
13	TRBJ1-1	-	TRBV15	-	TGTGCCACTGGCTCATTACTGAACACTGAAGCTTTCTTT	CATGSLLNTEAFF
15	TRBJ2-7	TRBD1	TRBV6-1	few	TGTGCCAGCAGTGAAGCCGGGGACAGAGCCTACGAGCAGTACTTC	CASSEAGDRAYEQYF
15	TRBJ1-1	TRBD1	TRBV15	-	TGTGCCACCAGCAGAATTGGCAGGGACAGCTATGAAGCTTTCTTT	CATSRIGRDSYEAFF
13	TRBJ2-5	-	TRBV5-4	-	TGTGCCAGCAGCTTGGTAGAAGAGGAGACCCAGTACTTC	CASSLVEEETQYF
11	TRBJ1-2	-	TRBV5-6	-	TGTGCCAGCGGGGGGAGCTATGGCTACACCTTC	CASGGSYGYTF
16	TRBJ2-6	-	TRBV27	-	TGTGCCAGCAGTTTATTACCTATAGCGGGGGCCAACGTCCTGACTTTC	CASSLLPIAGANVLTF
15	TRBJ2-1	TRBD2	TRBV4-3	-	TGCGCCAGCACACGGCGGGCGGGAGTGAGCAATGAGCAGTTCTTC	CASTRRAGVSNEQFF
16	TRBJ1-2	-	TRBV5-4	-	TGTGCCAGCAGCCCTGAGAATCAGGTCCAGAGCTATGGCTACACCTTC	CASSPENQVQSYGYTF